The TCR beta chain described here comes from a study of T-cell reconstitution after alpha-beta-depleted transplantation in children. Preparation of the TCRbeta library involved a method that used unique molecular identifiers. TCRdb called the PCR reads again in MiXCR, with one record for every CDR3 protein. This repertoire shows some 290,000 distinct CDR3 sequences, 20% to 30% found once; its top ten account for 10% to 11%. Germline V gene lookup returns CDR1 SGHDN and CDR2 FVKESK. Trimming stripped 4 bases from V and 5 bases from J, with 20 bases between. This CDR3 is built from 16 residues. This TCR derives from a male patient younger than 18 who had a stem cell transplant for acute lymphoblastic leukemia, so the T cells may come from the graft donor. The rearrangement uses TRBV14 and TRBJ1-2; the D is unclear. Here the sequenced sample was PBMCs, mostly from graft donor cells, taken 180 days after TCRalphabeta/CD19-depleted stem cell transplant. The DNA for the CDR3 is TGTGCCAGCAGCCCCACCGCGACTGGCCGTGGTTATGGCTACACCTTC. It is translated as CASSPTATGRGYGYTF.